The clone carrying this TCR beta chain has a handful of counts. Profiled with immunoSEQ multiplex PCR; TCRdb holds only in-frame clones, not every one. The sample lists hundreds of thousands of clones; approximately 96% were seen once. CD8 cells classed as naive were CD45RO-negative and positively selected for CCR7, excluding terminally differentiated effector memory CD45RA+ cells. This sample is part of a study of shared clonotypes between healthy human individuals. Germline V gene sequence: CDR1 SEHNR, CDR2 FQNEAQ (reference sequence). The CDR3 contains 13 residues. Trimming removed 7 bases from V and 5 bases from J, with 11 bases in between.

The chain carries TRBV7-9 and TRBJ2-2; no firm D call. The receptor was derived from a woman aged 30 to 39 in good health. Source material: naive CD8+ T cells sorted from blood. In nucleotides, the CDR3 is TGTGCCAGCACCTTGGGCCGAACCGGGGAGCTGTTTTTT. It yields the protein CASTLGRTGELFF.